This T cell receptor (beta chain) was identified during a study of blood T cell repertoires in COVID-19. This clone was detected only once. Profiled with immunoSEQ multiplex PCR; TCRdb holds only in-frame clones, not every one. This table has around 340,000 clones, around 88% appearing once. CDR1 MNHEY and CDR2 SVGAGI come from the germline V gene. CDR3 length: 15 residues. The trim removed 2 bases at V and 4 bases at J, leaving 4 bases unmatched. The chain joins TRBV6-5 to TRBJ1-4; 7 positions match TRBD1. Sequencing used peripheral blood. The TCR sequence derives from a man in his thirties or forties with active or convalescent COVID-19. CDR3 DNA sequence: TGTGCCAGCAGTTACGGGACAGAGATTAATGAAAAACTGTTTTTT. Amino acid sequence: CASSYGTEINEKLFF.